This TCR beta chain was retrieved from a study of cytomegalovirus exposure and HLA in healthy donors. Researchers ran the PCR with 60 Vbeta and 13 Jbeta primers. Data came from immunoSEQ multiplex PCR; TCRdb stores just in-frame clones and leaves some out. This table holds over 90,000 clones, 65% to 75% found once. CDR1 and CDR2 (germline): SGHRS, YFSETQ. J was trimmed by 3 bases and V by 4 bases; bases with no gene match: 5. This CDR3 comprises 14 residues. The origin of this receptor is a woman between 70 and 85 years old in good health and CMV-seropositive. Sequenced input: PBMCs. The chain uses TRBV5-1 and TRBJ2-7; 9 nucleotides agree with TRBD1. The CDR3 loop reads CASSDQGQGYEQYF. CDR3 bases: TGCGCCAGCAGCGACCAGGGACAGGGCTACGAGCAGTACTTC.